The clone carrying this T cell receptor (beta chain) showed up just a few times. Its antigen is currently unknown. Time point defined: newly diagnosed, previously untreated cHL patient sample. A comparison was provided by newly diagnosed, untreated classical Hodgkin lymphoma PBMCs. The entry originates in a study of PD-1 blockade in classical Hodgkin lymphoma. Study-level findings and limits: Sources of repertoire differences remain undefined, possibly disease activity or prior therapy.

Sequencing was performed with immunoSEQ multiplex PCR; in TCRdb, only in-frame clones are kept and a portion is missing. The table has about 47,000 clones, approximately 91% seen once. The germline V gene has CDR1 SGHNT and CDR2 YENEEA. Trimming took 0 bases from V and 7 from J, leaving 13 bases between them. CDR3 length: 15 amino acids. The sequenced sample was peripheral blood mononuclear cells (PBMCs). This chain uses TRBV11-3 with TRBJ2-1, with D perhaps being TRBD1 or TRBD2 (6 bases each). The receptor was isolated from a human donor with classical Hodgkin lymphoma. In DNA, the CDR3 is TGTGCCAGCAGCTTAGATATTCAGGGGAGGAATGAGCAGTTCTTC. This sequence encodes CASSLDIQGRNEQFF. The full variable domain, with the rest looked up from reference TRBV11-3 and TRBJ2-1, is EAGVVQSPRYKIIEKKQPVAFWCNPISGHNTLYWYLQNLGQGPELLIRYENEEAVDDSQLPKDRFSAERLKGVDSTLKIQPAELGDSAVYLCASSLDIQGRNEQFFGPGTRLTVL.